One and the same sample provided the 4 T cell receptor beta chains below, sequenced in a study of T cell repertoires in cytomegalovirus infection (dated by TCRdb to between 2018 and 2021). Reads for this sample came from an Illumina HiSeq 1500. Starting from the raw public reads, TCRdb applied fastp trimming at Q25, assembled clones with MiXCR and retained in-frame beta chains. Each CDR3 protein gets just one entry, which takes the most common genes and DNA from the rows behind it. This sample holds hundreds of thousands of distinct CDR3 sequences; about a third were observed only once. The ten largest clones capture 2.5% to 3.5% of the sample. The sample consisted of PBMCs. These TCRs come from a human donor in good health (CMV status not recorded). Some clones in this sample may be carry-over from other donors' samples.

This clonotype was counted ten times or more. V usage is TRBV29-1 and J usage is TRBJ2-2; no reliable D call. V lost 4 bases to trimming and J lost 6 bases, with 6 bases between them. This CDR3 is 11 amino acids long. CDR1 is SQVTM, CDR2 ANQGSEA, per germline. The CDR3 coding sequence is TGCAGCGTTGGGCGCGCCGGGGAGCTGTTTTTT. Protein product: CSVGRAGELFF.

This clonotype was observed at least ten times. The CDR3 sequence is CASSPDRRPSEKLFF. The CDR3 coding sequence is TGTGCCAGCAGTCCTGACCGCCGGCCCAGCGAAAAACTGTTTTTT. The V gene is TRBV28, the J gene TRBJ1-4, with no clear D. The germline V gene encodes CDR1 MDHEN and CDR2 SYDVKM. V dropped 5 bases and J dropped 8 bases, with 18 bases sitting between them. There are 15 residues in the CDR3.

The CDR3 sequence is CACMGTGVYYQYF. CDR3 sequence (DNA): TGTGCCTGCATGGGGACAGGCGTCTACTATCAGTACTTC. This sequence joins TRBV12-3 or TRBV12-4 and TRBJ2-7, with 8 bases that match TRBD1. J lost 10 bases, V lost 11 bases, and 16 bases had no gene match. The CDR3 is made up of 13 amino acids.

In regard to this clonotype: A much larger clone sits a single nucleotide away, making a read error possible. V is TRBV7-2 and J is TRBJ2-7; no definite D call. Trimming cost V 1 base and J 0 bases, with 10 bases left between them. The germline V gene has CDR1 SGHTA and CDR2 FQGNSA. The CDR3 is 15 residues long. The CDR3 reads CASSLGEQSSYEQYF. In nucleotides, the CDR3 is TGTGCCAGCAGCTTAGGCGAACAGAGCTCCTACGAGCAGTACTTC.